Each of the 24 T cell receptor beta chains below was sequenced from the same sample in a study of graft-versus-host responses after intestinal transplantation. No antigen has been assigned to these receptors. TCRdb keeps only in-frame clones here, not all; method: immunoSEQ multiplex PCR. Among tens of thousands of clones, less than 95% were seen once, and the ten largest hold 0.3% to 0.35%. The specimen comprised unstimulated CD4+ T cells sorted from spleen or lymph node cells, sampled before transplant. The receptors here all came from a human donor who was the organ donor for an intestinal transplant.

The chain recombines TRBV4-2 with TRBJ2-1; perhaps TRBD2 as D (6 bases). Deletions cut 4 bases from V and 0 bases from J, with 13 bases between. Germline V lookup: CDR1 LGHNA, CDR2 YNFKEQ. The CDR3 is 16 amino acids. In DNA, the CDR3 is TGTGCCAGCAGCCCCCATAGCGGAAGCTCCTACAATGAGCAGTTCTTC. Amino acids: CASSPHSGSSYNEQFF.

The genes are TRBV30 and TRBJ1-1; no clear D. This CDR3 region has 12 residues. The germline V gene has CDR1 GTSNPN and CDR2 SVGIG (reference sequence). V was clipped by 5 bases and J by 3 bases, with 10 bases between them. The CDR3 DNA reads as TGTGCCTGGGTAGACAAGTACACTGAAGCTTTCTTT. This gives the protein CAWVDKYTEAFF.

The rearrangement uses TRBV5-1 and TRBJ2-1; 8 nucleotides align to TRBD2. The CDR3 loop spans 16 amino acids. Germline-derived CDR1 and CDR2 are SGHRS and YFSETQ. V shed 0 bases, J shed 2 bases, and the junction held 4 bases outside the gene matches. The CDR3 sequence: CASSLVAGPPYNEQFF. The CDR3 DNA sequence: TGCGCCAGCAGCTTGGTAGCGGGGCCCCCCTACAATGAGCAGTTCTTC. The full variable domain, completed using reference TRBV5-1 and TRBJ2-1, is KAGVTQTPRYLIKTRGQQVTLSCSPISGHRSVSWYQQTPGQGLQFLFEYFSETQRNKGNFPGRFSGRQFSNSRSEMNVSTLELGDSALYLCASSLVAGPPYNEQFFGPGTRLTVL.

A single count supports this clone. The chain has TRBV5-4 and TRBJ1-2; D call uncertain. V was trimmed by 3 bases and J by 8 bases, leaving 17 bases between them. Germline V CDR1 and CDR2: SGHNT, YYREEE (reference sequence). The CDR3 is 14 residues long. Here the CDR3 DNA reads TGTGCCAGCAGCTCCTCACGGGGTGAGTGGGGCTACACCTTC. Protein sequence: CASSSSRGEWGYTF.

V and J are TRBV7-2 and TRBJ1-1; 8 bases align to TRBD1. The CDR3 contains 14 residues. Germline CDR1 is SGHTA and CDR2 is FQGNSA. Trimming cost V 4 bases and J 6 bases; bases outside gene matches: 7. The CDR3 DNA is TGTGCCAGCAGCTCCCGGACAGGGACGCCTGAAGCTTTCTTT. Protein: CASSSRTGTPEAFF.

The rearrangement uses TRBV6-4 and TRBJ2-5; a weak D match, TRBD2 (5 bases). In germline, CDR1 is MRHNA, CDR2 SNTAGT. This CDR3 is 14 amino acids long. V was clipped by 6 bases and J by 2 bases, with 13 bases between them. Written as DNA, the CDR3 is TGTGCCAGCAGCCCCGAGGGATTTCAAGAGACCCAGTACTTC. Its protein product is CASSPEGFQETQYF.

A single count supports this clone. The chain recombines TRBV7-8 with TRBJ2-3; 7 bases align to TRBD2. The CDR3 totals 14 residues. Germline CDR1 is SGHVS and CDR2 is FQNEAQ. J gave up 8 bases and V 2 bases, and 7 bases lay outside the gene matches. The CDR3 reads CASSLTAREGTQYF. DNA for the CDR3: TGTGCCAGCAGCTTAACCGCGAGGGAGGGTACGCAGTATTTT.

The chain recombines TRBV4-1 with TRBJ2-7; 7 bases agree with TRBD1. After removal of 3 bases from V and 2 bases from J, the junction contained 7 bases not matched to a gene. CDR1 is MGHRA and CDR2 is YSYEKL in the germline V gene. CDR3 length: 15 amino acids. CDR3 coding DNA: TGCGCCAGCAGCCAGAACTCGGGACAGACCTACGAGCAGTACTTC. Protein product: CASSQNSGQTYEQYF.

The chain couples TRBV28 to TRBJ1-2; weak D call: TRBD1 (6 bases). V was pared by 3 bases and J by 5 bases, with 13 bases between. CDR1 is MDHEN, CDR2 SYDVKM, per germline. CDR3 length: 14 residues. CDR3 DNA: TGTGCCAGCAGTTTGCTTGGGGGCGGGTATGGCTACACCTTC. Amino acids: CASSLLGGGYGYTF.

The chain carries TRBV19 and TRBJ2-3, with a possible D match to TRBD1 (5 bases). V lost 6 bases and J 2 bases, leaving 12 bases between the germline ends. Germline-derived CDR1 and CDR2 are LNHDA and SQIVND (reference sequence). The CDR3 spans 14 residues. The CDR3 bases are TGTGCCAGTAGGAAAGACAGCCCCACAGATACGCAGTATTTT. It is translated as CASRKDSPTDTQYF.

The chain has TRBV11-3 and TRBJ1-1; TRBD1 aligns across 7 bases. Trimming cost V 5 bases and J 0 bases; bases outside gene matches: 9. The V gene's germline CDR1 is SGHNT and CDR2 YENEEA. CDR3 size: 16 residues. The CDR3, as DNA: TGTGCCAGCAGCCCATCACGACAGGGTCTGAACACTGAAGCTTTCTTT. Translating gives CASSPSRQGLNTEAFF.

CDR3 region: CASSQISGLGTDTQYF. The CDR3, as DNA: TGTGCCAGCAGTCAAATCAGCGGTCTAGGCACAGATACGCAGTATTTT. The rearrangement joins TRBV14 to TRBJ2-3, with D possibly TRBD2 on 5 matching bases. Germline CDR1 reads SGHDN; CDR2 reads FVKESK. The CDR3 runs to 16 residues. V was cut by 6 bases and J by 1 base, with 17 bases left in between.

The chain carries TRBV29-1 and TRBJ2-6; D is ambiguous. V was cut by 7 bases and J by 0 bases, with 4 bases left in between. Germline CDR1 and CDR2: SQVTM and ANQGSEA. This CDR3 is built from 12 residues. CDR3 coding DNA: TGCAGCGCCCGCTCTGGGGCCAACGTCCTGACTTTC. Amino acids: CSARSGANVLTF.

V is TRBV11-2 and J is TRBJ1-5, with D tentatively TRBD1 (6 bases). The CDR3 covers 15 residues. CDR1 is SGHAT, CDR2 FQNNGV, per germline. Between the trimmed V and J ends, which lost 3 bases and 3 bases, there was a span of 12 bases. The CDR3 sequence: CASSLEQGPNQPQHF. The DNA for the CDR3 is TGTGCCAGCAGCTTGGAACAGGGCCCCAATCAGCCCCAGCATTTT.

The chain links TRBV30 to TRBJ2-7; TRBD2 might be the D (5 bases). V lost 2 bases and J 0 bases, leaving 11 bases between the germline ends. The CDR3 is made up of 14 amino acids. Germline V gene sequence: CDR1 GTSNPN, CDR2 SVGIG (reference sequence). The CDR3 protein is CAWSTRRSSYEQYF. The CDR3 nucleotides are TGTGCCTGGAGTACCAGGAGGAGCTCCTACGAGCAGTACTTC.

The chain joins TRBV5-4 to TRBJ2-3; 7 nucleotides align to TRBD1. The CDR3 loop spans 14 amino acids. Per germline, CDR1 SGHNT and CDR2 YYREEE (reference sequence). V shed 0 bases and J 7 bases; nucleotides not matched to a gene: 5. In DNA form, the CDR3 reads TGTGCCAGCAGCTTGGACAGGGGATCCAATACGCAGTATTTT. Its protein product is CASSLDRGSNTQYF. The complete variable domain, with remaining parts taken from reference TRBV5-4 and TRBJ2-3, reads ETGVTQSPTHLIKTRGQQVTLRCSSQSGHNTVSWYQQALGQGPQFIFQYYREEENGRGNFPPRFSGLQFPNYSSELNVNALELDDSALYLCASSLDRGSNTQYFGPGTRLTVL.

This chain joins TRBV27 and TRBJ1-6, with a possible D match to TRBD1 (6 bases). With 4 bases removed from V and 6 bases from J, the gap between germline ends came to 13 bases. CDR1 and CDR2 (germline): MNHEY, SMNVEV (reference sequence). The CDR3 has 15 residues. The CDR3 protein is CASSSHRATNSPLHF. The CDR3 region has the DNA TGTGCCAGCAGTTCCCACAGGGCCACTAATTCACCCCTCCACTTT.

The chain joins TRBV5-1 to TRBJ2-1; D is undetermined. Germline CDR1 SGHRS, CDR2 YFSETQ. V was clipped by 4 bases and J by 0 bases, with 11 bases between them. The CDR3 runs to 15 residues. CDR3 coding DNA: TGCGCCAGCAGCCGAGCGAGGAGCTCCTACAATGAGCAGTTCTTC. Residues: CASSRARSSYNEQFF.

The chain uses TRBV6-6 and TRBJ1-5; D is possibly TRBD1 (6 bases). Per the germline V gene, CDR1 is MNHNY and CDR2 is SVGAGI (reference sequence). The CDR3 length is 16 residues. The germline V and J ends were trimmed by 2 bases and 1 base, with 12 bases remaining between them. CDR3 DNA: TGTGCCAGCAGTTACGCGGACAGAGACAGCAATCAGCCCCAGCATTTT. Translated: CASSYADRDSNQPQHF.

Turning to this clone: One end of the junction fails to match germline, which may point to a read error. The V call is TRBV23-1, the J call TRBJ1-1; tentatively, D is TRBD1 (5 bases). TRBV23-1 is reported as an ORF; its role is uncertain. The CDR3 contains 13 residues. CDR3 residues: CATPTPTTETVTF. CDR3 DNA: TGCGCCACCCCGACCCCAACGACAGAGACAGTCACCTTT.

The J gene is TRBJ2-5, the V gene TRBV15; 15 nucleotides agree with TRBD2. CDR1 LNHNV and CDR2 YYDKDF come from the germline V gene (reference sequence). The V gene end was trimmed by 0 bases and the J gene end by 4 bases; junction bases not matched to a gene: 3. This CDR3 region has 17 residues. The CDR3 sequence: CATSREGLAGGGETQYF. Written as DNA, the CDR3 is TGTGCCACCAGCAGAGAGGGACTAGCGGGAGGAGGAGAGACCCAGTACTTC.

J is TRBJ2-7 and V is TRBV21-1; TRBD1 is the table's D call and was not checked against the DNA. TRBV21-1 constitutes a pseudogene. CDR3 length equals 14 residues. The CDR3 is CASSNYRGGHEQYF. For the CDR3, the DNA is TGTGCCAGCAGCAATTACAGGGGGGGCCACGAGCAGTACTTC.

This clone was recorded a few times. The chain carries TRBV30 and TRBJ1-1, with D possibly matching TRBD1 (5 bases). This CDR3 spans 13 amino acids. Between the trimmed V and J ends, which lost 0 bases and 10 bases, there was a span of 15 bases. In germline, CDR1 is GTSNPN, CDR2 SVGIG (reference sequence). The CDR3 sequence: CAWSVLSYQGAFF. The CDR3 nucleotides are TGTGCCTGGAGTGTACTGAGCTACCAGGGAGCTTTCTTT.

The rearrangement links TRBV30 to TRBJ1-3, with 9 bases matching TRBD1. Germline CDR1 GTSNPN, CDR2 SVGIG (reference sequence). The CDR3 is 14 amino acids. The CDR3: CAGAGQGLGNTIYF. In nucleotides, the CDR3 is TGTGCTGGCGCGGGACAGGGACTTGGAAACACCATATATTTT.